The sequence of this T cell receptor beta chain was determined in a study of blood T cells in healthy people across ages. This clonotype was counted only a few times. It may be a read error: a sequence one base away is much more abundant. A sample-barcoded 5' primer and a J-beta primer mix were used in a second PCR of about 6 to 12 cycles. TCRdb used MiXCR to reprocess the 5' RACE reads, holding one entry per CDR3 protein. This sample carries roughly 640,000 distinct CDR3 sequences, about 30% of them seen once, and the ten largest clones take 15% to 18%. The CDR3 is 18 amino acids. CDR1 SGHTA and CDR2 FQGNSA come from the germline V gene. After removal of 2 bases from V and 7 bases from J, the junction contained 18 bases not matched to a gene.

This clonotype was obtained from a woman aged 80 or over in good health. Sample: blood. The V gene is TRBV7-2, the J gene TRBJ2-7, with TRBD2 matching over 9 bases. The CDR3 region has the DNA TGTGCCAGCAGCTTACTCCGAGCGGGGGGAGGTGCGTACAATGAGCAGTACTTC. Its protein product is CASSLLRAGGGAYNEQYF.